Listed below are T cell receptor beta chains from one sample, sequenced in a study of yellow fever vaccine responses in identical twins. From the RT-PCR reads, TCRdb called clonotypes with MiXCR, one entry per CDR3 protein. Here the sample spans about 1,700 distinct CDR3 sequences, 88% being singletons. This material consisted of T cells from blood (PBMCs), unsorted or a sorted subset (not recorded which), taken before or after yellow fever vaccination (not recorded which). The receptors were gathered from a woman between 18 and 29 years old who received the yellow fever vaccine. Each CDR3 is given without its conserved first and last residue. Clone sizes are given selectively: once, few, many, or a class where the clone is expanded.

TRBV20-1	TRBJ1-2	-	SADSQENYGYT
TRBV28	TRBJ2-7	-	ASSSPIAGQSSYEQY
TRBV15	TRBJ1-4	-	ATSRGFSVEKLF
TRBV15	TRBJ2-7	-	ATRDRIQYEQY
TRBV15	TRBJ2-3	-	ATSRDLAGADTQY
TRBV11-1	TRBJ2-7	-	AFPGTGGYEQY
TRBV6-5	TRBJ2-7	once	ASSLTGAEQY
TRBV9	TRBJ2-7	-	ASSPATASYEQY
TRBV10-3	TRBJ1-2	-	VISESAGGFGYT
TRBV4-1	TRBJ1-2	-	ASSLRGGSDGYT
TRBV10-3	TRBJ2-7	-	AIGGGGSYEQY
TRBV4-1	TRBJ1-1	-	ASSQGEDTEAF
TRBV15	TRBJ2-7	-	AMADRGVSYEQY
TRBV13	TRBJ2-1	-	ASSSRERGDEQF